The entry below describes one T cell receptor (beta chain). Generated by immunoSEQ multiplex PCR, the TCRdb table keeps only in-frame clones and is missing some. The table includes some 200,000 clones, roughly four fifths detected once. Germline CDR1 SEHNR, CDR2 FQNEAQ (reference sequence). CDR3 length: 15 residues. The J segment lost 11 bases and the V segment lost 5 bases, leaving 13 bases of the junction unmatched. This record comes from a study of blood T cell repertoires in COVID-19. This receptor was identified in a human donor with acute or convalescent COVID-19. The donor label of this sample is uncertain. The chain combines TRBV7-9 with TRBJ2-3; 10 bases map to TRBD2. The specimen sequenced was peripheral blood. The CDR3 is CASSPWASGGQGQYF. The CDR3 nucleotides read TGTGCCAGCAGCCCATGGGCTAGCGGGGGCCAGGGGCAGTATTTT. The whole variable domain, remainder taken from reference TRBV7-9 and TRBJ2-3, is DTGVSQNPRHKITKRGQNVTFRCDPISEHNRLYWYRQTLGQGPEFLTYFQNEAQLEKSRLLSDRFSAERPKGSFSTLEIQRTEQGDSAMYLCASSPWASGGQGQYFGPGTRLTVL.